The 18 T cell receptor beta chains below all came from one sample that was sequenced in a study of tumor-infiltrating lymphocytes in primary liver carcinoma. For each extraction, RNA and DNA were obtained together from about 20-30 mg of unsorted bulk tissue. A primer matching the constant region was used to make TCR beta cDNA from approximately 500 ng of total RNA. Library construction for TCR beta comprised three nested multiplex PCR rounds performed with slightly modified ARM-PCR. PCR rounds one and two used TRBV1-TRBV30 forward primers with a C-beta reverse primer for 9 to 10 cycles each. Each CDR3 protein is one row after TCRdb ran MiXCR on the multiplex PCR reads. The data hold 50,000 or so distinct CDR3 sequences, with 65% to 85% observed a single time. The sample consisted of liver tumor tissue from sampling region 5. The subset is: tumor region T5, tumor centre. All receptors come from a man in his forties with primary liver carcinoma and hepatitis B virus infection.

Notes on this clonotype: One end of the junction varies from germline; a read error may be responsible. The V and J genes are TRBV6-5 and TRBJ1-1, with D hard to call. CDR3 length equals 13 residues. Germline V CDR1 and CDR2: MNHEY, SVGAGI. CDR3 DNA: TGTGCCAGCAGGTGGGCTGTGAGCACTGAATCTTTCTTT. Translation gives CASRWAVSTESFF.

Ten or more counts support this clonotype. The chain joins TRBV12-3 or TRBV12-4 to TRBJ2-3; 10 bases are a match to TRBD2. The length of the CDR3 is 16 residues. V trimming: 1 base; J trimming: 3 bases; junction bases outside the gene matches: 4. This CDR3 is CASSLDPSGSTDTQYF. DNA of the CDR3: TGTGCCAGCAGTTTAGATCCTAGCGGGAGTACAGATACGCAGTATTTT.

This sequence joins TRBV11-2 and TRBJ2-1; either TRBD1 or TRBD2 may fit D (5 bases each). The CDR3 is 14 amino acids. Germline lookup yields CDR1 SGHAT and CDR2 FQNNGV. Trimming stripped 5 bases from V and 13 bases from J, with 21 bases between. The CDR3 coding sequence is TGTGCCAGCAGCCAGACTAACGGGACGGGTGAACAGTTCTTC. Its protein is CASSQTNGTGEQFF.

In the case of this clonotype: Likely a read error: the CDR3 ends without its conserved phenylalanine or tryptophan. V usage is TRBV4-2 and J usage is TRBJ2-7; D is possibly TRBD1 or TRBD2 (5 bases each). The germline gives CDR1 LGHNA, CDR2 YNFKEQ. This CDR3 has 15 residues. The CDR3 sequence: CDSSQDKGSSYEQYS. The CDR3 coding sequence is TGTGACAGTAGCCAAGATAAGGGGAGCAGCTACGAGCAGTACTCC.

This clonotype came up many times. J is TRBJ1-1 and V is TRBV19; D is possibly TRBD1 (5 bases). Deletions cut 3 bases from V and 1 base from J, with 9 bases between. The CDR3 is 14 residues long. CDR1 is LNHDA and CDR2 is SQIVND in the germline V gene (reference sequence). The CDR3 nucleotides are TGTGCCAGTAGTATTGGGGGTGAGAACACTGAAGCTTTCTTT. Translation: CASSIGGENTEAFF.

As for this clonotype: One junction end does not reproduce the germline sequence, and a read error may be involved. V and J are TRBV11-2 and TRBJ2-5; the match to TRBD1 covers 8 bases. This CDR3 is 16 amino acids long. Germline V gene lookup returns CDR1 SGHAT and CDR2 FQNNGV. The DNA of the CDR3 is TGTGCCAACAGCTTAACAGCAGGGGGCTCGGGGGAGACCCAGTACTTC. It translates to CANSLTAGGSGETQYF.

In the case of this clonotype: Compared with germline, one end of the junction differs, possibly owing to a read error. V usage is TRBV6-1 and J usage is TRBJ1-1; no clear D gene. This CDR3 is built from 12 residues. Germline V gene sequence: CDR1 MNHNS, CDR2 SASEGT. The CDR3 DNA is TGTGCCTGCCGAAGGCGTAACACTAAAGCTTTCTTT. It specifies CACRRRNTKAFF.

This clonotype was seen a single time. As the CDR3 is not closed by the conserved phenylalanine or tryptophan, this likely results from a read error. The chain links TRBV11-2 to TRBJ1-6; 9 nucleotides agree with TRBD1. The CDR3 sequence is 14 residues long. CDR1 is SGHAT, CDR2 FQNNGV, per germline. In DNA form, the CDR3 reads TGCGTCAGCAGCTTACACAGGGGGCTTTCACCCCTCCACTTG. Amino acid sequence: CVSSLHRGLSPLHL.

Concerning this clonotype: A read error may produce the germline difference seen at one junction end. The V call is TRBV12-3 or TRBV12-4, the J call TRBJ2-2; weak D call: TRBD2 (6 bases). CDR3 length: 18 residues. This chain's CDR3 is CASSFPTGDLADTGELFF. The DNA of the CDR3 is TGTGCCAGCAGCTTCCCCACGGGGGACTTAGCGGACACAGGGGAGCTGTTTTTT.

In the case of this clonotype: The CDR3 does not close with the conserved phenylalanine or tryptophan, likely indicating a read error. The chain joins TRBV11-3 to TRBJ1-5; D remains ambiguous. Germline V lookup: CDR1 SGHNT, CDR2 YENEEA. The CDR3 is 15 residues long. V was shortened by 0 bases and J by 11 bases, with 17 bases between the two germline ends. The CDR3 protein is CASSLDLRVAQSQHL. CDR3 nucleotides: TGTGCCAGCAGCTTAGATCTGAGGGTGGCCCAGTCCCAGCATCTT.

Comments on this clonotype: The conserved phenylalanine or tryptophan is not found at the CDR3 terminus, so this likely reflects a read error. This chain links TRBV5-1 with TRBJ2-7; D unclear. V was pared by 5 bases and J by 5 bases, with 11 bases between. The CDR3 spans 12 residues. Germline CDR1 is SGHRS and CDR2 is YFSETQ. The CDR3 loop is CASRHTDNEQYS. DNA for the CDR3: TGCGCCAGCAGACATACCGACAACGAGCAGTACTCC.

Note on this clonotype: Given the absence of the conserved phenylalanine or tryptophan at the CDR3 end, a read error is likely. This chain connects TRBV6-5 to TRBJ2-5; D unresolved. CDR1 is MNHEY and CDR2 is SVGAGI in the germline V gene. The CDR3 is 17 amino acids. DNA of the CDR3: TGTGCCAGTAGTTACTCGAGTAGTGGCGGCTCCCAAGAGACCCAGTACCTC. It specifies CASSYSSSGGSQETQYL.

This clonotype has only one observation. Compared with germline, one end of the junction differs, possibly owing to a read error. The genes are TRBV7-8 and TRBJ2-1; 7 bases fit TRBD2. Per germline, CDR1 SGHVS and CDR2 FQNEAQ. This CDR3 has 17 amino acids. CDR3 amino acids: CANSFLVGGPVSNEQFF. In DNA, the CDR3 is TGTGCCAACAGCTTCTTAGTGGGAGGGCCGGTTTCCAATGAGCAGTTCTTC.

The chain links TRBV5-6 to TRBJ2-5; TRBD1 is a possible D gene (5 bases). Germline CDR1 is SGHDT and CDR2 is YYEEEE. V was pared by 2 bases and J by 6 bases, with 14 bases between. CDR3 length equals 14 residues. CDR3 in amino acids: CASSFQNKGKTQYF. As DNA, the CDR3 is TGTGCCAGCAGCTTCCAGAACAAGGGGAAGACCCAGTACTTC.

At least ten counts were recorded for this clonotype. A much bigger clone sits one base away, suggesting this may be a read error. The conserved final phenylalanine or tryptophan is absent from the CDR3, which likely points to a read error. This chain's CDR3 is CASSQDKFSRFSSYNSPLHL. The CDR3, as DNA: TGCGCCAGCAGCCAAGACAAGTTCAGCAGGTTTAGCTCCTATAATTCACCCCTCCACCTT. The genes are TRBV4-1 and TRBJ1-6; D is unclear. V dropped 0 bases and J dropped 0 bases, with 18 bases sitting between them. Germline loops: CDR1 MGHRA, CDR2 YSYEKL. The CDR3 length is 20 residues.

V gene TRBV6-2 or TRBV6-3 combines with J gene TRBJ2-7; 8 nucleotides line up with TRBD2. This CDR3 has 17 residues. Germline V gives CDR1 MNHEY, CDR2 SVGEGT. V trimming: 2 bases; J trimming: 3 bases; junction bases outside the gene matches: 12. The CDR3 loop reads CASSYDGRISGVYEQYF. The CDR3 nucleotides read TGTGCCAGCAGTTACGACGGGAGGATTAGCGGGGTCTACGAGCAGTACTTC.

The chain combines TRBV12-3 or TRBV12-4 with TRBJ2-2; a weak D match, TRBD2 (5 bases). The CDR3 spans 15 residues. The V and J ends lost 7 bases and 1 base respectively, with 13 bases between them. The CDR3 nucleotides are TGTGCCAGCATCCTGACTACCGGGAACACCGGGGAGCTGTTTTTT. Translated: CASILTTGNTGELFF.

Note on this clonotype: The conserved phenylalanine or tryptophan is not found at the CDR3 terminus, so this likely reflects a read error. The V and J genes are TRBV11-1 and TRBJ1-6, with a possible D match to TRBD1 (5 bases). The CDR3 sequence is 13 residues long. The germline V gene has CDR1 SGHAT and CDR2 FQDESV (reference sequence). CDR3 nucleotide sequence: TGTGCCAGCAGCCGGACACTAGTTTCACCGCTCCACTGT. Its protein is CASSRTLVSPLHC.